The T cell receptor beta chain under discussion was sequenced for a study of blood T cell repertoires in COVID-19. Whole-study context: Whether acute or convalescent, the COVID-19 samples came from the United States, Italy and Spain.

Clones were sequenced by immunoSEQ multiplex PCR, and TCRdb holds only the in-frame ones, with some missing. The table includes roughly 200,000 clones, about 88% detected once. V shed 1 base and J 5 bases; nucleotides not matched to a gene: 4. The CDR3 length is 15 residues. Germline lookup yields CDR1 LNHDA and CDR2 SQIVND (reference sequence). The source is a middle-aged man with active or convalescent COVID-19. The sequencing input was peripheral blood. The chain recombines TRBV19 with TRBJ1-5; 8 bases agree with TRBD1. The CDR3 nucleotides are TGTGCCAGTAGTATAGGGACAGGGTATTATCAGCCCCAGCATTTT. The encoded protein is CASSIGTGYYQPQHF.